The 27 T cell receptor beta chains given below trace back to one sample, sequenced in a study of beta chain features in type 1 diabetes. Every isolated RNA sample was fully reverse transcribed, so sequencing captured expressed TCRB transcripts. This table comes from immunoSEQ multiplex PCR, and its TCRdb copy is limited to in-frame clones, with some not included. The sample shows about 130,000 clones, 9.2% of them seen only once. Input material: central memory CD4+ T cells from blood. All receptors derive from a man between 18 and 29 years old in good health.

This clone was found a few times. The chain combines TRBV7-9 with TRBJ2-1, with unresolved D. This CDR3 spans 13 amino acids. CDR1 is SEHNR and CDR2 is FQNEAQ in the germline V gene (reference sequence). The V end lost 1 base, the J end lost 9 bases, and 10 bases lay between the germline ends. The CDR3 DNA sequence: TGTGCCAGCAGCTTAGGGTCTCTAGGTGAGCAGTTCTTC. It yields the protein CASSLGSLGEQFF.

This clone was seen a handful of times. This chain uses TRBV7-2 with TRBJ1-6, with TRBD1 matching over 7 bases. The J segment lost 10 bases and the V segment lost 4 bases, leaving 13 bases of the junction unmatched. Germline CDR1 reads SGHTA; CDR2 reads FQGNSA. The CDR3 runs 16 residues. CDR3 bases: TGTGCCAGCAGCTACACAACAGGGGCCCTTAAGTCACCCCTCCACTTT. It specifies CASSYTTGALKSPLHF.

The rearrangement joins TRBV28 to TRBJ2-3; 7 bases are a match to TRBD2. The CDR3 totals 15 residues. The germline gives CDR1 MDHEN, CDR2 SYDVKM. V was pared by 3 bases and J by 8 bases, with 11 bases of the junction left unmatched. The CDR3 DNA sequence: TGTGCCAGCAGTTTTCGGAGCGGGGCGGGGGTTACGCAGTATTTT. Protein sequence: CASSFRSGAGVTQYF.

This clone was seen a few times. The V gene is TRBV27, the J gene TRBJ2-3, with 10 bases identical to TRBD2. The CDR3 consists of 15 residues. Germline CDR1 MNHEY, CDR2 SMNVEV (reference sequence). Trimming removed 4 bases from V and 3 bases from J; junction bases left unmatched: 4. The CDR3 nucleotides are TGTGCCAGCAGTTCCGGACTAGCGGAAACAGATACGCAGTATTTT. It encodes CASSSGLAETDTQYF.

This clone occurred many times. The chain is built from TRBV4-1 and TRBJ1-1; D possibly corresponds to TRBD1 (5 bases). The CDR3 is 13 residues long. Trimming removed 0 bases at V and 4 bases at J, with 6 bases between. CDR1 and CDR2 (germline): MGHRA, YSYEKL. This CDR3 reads CASSQDQGTEAFF. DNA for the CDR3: TGCGCCAGCAGCCAAGATCAGGGCACTGAAGCTTTCTTT.

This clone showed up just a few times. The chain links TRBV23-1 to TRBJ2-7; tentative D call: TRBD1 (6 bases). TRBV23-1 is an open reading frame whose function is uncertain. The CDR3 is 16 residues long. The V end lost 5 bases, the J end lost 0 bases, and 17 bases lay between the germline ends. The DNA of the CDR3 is TGCGCCAGCAGTACTCCCGTGTTCAGGGGCTCCTACGAGCAGTACTTC. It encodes CASSTPVFRGSYEQYF.

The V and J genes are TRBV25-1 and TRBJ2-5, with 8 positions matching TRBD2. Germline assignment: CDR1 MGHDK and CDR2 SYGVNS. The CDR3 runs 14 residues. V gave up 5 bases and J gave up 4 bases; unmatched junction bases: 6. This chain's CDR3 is CASSPGGAGETQYF. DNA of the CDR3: TGTGCCAGCAGTCCCGGGGGGGCCGGAGAGACCCAGTACTTC. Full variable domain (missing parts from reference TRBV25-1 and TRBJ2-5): EADIYQTPRYLVIGTGKKITLECSQTMGHDKMYWYQQDPGMELHLIHYSYGVNSTEKGDLSSESTVSRIRTEHFPLTLESARPSHTSQYLCASSPGGAGETQYFGPGTRLLVL.

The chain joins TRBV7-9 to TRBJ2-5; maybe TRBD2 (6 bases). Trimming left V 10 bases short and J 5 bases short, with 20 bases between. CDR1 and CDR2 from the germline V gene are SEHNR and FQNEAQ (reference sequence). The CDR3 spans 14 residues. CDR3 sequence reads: CATQSFRGTETQYF. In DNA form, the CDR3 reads TGTGCCACCCAATCTTTTCGGGGGACGGAGACCCAGTACTTC.

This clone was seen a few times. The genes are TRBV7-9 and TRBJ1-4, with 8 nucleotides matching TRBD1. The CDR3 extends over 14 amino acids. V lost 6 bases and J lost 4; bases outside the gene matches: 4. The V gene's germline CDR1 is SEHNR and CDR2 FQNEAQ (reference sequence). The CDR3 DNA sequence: TGTGCCAGCAGACTACAGGGGGTTAATGAAAAACTGTTTTTT. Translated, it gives CASRLQGVNEKLFF.

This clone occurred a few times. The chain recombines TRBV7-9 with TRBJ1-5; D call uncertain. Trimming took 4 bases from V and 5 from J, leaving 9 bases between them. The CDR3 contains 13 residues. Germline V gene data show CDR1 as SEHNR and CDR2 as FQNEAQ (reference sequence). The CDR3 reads CASSYQGDQPQHF. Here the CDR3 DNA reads TGTGCCAGCAGCTACCAAGGAGATCAGCCCCAGCATTTT.

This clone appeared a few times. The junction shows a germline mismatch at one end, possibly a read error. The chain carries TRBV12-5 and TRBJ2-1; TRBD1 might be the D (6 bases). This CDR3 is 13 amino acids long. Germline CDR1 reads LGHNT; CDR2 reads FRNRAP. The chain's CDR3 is CASCLGANNEQFF. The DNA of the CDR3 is TGTGCTAGTTGTTTGGGGGCCAACAATGAGCAGTTCTTC. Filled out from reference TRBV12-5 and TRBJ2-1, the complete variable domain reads DARVTQTPRHKVTEMGQEVTMRCQPILGHNTVFWYRQTMMQGLELLAYFRNRAPLDDSGMPKDRFSAEMPDATLATLKIQPSEPRDSAVYFCASCLGANNEQFFGPGTRLTVL.

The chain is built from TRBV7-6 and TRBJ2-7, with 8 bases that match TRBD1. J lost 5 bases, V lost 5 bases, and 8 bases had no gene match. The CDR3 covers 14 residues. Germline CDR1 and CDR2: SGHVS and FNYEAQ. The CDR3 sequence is CASSPGQGIDEQYF. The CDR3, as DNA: TGTGCCAGCAGCCCAGGACAGGGTATCGACGAGCAGTACTTC.

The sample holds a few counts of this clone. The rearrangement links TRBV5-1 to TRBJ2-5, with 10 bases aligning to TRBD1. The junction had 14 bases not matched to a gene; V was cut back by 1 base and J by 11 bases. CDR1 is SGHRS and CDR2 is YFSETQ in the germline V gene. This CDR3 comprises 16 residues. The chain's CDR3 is CASSLRPGTGAGEQYF. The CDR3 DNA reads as TGCGCCAGCAGCTTGCGGCCCGGGACAGGGGCGGGGGAGCAGTACTTC.

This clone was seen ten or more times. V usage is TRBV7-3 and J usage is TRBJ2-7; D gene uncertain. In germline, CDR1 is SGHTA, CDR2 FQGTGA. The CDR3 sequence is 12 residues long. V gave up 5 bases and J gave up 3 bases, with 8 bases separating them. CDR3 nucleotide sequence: TGTGCCAGCAGCCCTAGTCACTACGAGCAGTACTTC. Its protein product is CASSPSHYEQYF.

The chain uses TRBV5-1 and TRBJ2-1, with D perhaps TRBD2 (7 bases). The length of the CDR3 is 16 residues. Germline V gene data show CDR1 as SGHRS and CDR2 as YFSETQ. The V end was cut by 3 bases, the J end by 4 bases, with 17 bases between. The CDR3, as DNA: TGCGCCAGCAGCTCAAGCACGGGGGGCCGATACAATGAGCAGTTCTTC. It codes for CASSSSTGGRYNEQFF.

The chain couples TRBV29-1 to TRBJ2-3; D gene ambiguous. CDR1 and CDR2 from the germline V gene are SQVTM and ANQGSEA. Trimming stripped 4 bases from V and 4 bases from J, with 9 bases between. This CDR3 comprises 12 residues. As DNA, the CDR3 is TGCAGCGTTGCGCAGTTATCAGATACGCAGTATTTT. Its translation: CSVAQLSDTQYF.

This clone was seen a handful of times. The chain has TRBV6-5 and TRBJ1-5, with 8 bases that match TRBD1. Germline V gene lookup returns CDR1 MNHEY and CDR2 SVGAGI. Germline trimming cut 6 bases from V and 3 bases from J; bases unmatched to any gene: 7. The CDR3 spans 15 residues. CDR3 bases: TGTGCCAGCAGCGGACAGGGAGGGAACAATCAGCCCCAGCATTTT. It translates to CASSGQGGNNQPQHF.

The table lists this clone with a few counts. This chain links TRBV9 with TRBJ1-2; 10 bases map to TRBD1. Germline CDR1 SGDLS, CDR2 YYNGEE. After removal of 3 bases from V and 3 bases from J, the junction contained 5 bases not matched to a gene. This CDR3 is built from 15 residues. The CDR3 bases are TGTGCCAGCAGCGCCTCCGGGACAGGGGACTATGGCTACACCTTC. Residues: CASSASGTGDYGYTF.

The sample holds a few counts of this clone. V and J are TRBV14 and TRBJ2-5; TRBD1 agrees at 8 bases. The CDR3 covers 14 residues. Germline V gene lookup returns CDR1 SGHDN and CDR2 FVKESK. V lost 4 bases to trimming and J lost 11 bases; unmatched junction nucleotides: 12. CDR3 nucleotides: TGTGCCAGCAGCCCAGGACAGGGACGTTTGCGGCAGTACTTC. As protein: CASSPGQGRLRQYF.

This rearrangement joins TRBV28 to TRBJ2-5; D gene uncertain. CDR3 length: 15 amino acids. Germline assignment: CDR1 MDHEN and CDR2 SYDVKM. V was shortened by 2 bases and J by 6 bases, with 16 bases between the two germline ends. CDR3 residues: CASSLTSRFVKTQYF. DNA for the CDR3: TGTGCCAGCAGTTTAACGTCCAGGTTCGTCAAGACCCAGTACTTC.

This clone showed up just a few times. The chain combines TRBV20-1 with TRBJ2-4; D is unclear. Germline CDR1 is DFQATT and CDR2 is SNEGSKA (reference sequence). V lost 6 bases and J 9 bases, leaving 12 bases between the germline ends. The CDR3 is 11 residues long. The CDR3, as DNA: TGCAGTGCCTCCGTCCGAGGCATTCAGTACTTC. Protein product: CSASVRGIQYF.

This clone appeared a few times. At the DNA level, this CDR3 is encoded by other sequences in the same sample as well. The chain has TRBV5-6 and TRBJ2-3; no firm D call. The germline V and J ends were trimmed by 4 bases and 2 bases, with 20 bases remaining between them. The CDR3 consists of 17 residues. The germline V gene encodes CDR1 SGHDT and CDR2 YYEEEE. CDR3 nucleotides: TGTGCCAGCAGCACCCGACACACCAACCTTTACACAGATACGCAGTATTTT. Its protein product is CASSTRHTNLYTDTQYF.

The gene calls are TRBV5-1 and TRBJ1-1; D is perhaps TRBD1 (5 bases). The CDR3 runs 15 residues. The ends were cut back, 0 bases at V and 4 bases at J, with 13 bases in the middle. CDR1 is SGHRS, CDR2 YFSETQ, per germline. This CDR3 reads CASSLGQGSGTEAFF. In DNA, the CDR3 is TGCGCCAGCAGCTTGGGTCAGGGTAGCGGCACTGAAGCTTTCTTT.

The CDR3 spells CASSYRGNNQPQHF. The CDR3 DNA sequence: TGTGCCAGCAGTTATCGAGGGAACAATCAGCCCCAGCATTTT. The J gene is TRBJ1-5, the V gene TRBV6-1; no definite D call. Germline V gene data show CDR1 as MNHNS and CDR2 as SASEGT. The CDR3 runs 14 residues. V dropped 5 bases and J dropped 3 bases, with 11 bases sitting between them.

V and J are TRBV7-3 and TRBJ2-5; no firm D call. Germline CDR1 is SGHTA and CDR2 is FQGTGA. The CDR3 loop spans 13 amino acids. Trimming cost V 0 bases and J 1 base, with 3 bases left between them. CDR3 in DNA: TGTGCCAGCAGCTTAACGGCCCAAGAGACCCAGTACTTC. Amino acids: CASSLTAQETQYF.

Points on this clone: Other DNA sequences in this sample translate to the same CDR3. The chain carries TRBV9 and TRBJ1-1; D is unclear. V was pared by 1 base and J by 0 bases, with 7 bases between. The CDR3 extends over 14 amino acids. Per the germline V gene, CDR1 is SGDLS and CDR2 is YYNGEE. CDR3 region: CASSVRSVNTEAFF. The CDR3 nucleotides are TGTGCCAGCAGCGTAAGATCAGTGAACACTGAAGCTTTCTTT.

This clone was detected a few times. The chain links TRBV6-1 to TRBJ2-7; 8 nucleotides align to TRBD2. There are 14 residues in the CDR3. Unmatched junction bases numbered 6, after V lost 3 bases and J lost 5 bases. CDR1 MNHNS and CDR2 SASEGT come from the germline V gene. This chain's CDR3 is CASSEAGGGHEQYF. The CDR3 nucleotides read TGTGCCAGCAGTGAGGCGGGGGGCGGGCACGAGCAGTACTTC.